A single sample is the source of the 24 T cell receptor beta chains below, sequenced in a study of T cell responses to AZD1222 COVID-19 vaccine. The data were produced by immunoSEQ multiplex PCR, yet TCRdb's version contains in-frame clones alone and is incomplete. Of fewer than 120,000 clones in the sample, around nine tenths were seen once. Sequenced material: peripheral blood, taken on day 0 of AZD1222 vaccination. These receptors originate from an adult in good health.

The V gene is TRBV23-1, the J gene TRBJ1-1; D gene ambiguous. TRBV23-1 is recorded as an ORF, its role being uncertain. Trimming took off 3 bases at V and 5 bases at J, with 16 bases between the two ends. This CDR3 has 15 amino acids. The CDR3 DNA sequence: TGCGCCAGCAGTCACCGACCCCCGGAGGGTACTGAAGCTTTCTTT. This sequence encodes CASSHRPPEGTEAFF.

CDR3 coding DNA: TGTGCCAGCAGCTCCGACGGGAGGAACACTGAAGCTTTCTTT. Translating it yields CASSSDGRNTEAFF. The rearrangement uses TRBV11-3 and TRBJ1-1, with D unclear. CDR3 length equals 14 residues. Trimming took 4 bases from V and 1 from J, leaving 10 bases between them. CDR1 is SGHNT, CDR2 YENEEA, per germline.

This chain links TRBV6-5 with TRBJ1-1, with 7 nucleotides matching TRBD1. V shed 4 bases, J shed 2 bases, and the junction held 4 bases outside the gene matches. The V gene's germline CDR1 is MNHEY and CDR2 SVGAGI. CDR3 length: 14 amino acids. The CDR3 DNA reads as TGTGCCAGCAGTTTCAACAGGGGAAACACTGAAGCTTTCTTT. Its translation: CASSFNRGNTEAFF.

The chain couples TRBV28 to TRBJ1-5, with 8 positions matching TRBD1. Germline V gene lookup returns CDR1 MDHEN and CDR2 SYDVKM. V shed 6 bases and J 11 bases; nucleotides not matched to a gene: 18. CDR3 size: 16 residues. The CDR3 nucleotides are TGTGCCAGCAGCATTAGAGCCGGGACAGGCACGACTACCCAGCATTTT. Translating it yields CASSIRAGTGTTTQHF.

The chain recombines TRBV19 with TRBJ2-2; the D gene could be TRBD1 or TRBD2 (5 bases each). This CDR3 has 13 residues. CDR1 is LNHDA and CDR2 is SQIVND in the germline V gene (reference sequence). V was cut by 7 bases and J by 8 bases, with 14 bases left in between. The CDR3: CASIPQGAGELFF. The CDR3, as DNA: TGTGCCAGTATTCCCCAGGGAGCGGGGGAGCTGTTTTTT.

This chain connects TRBV7-8 to TRBJ2-7, with D perhaps given as TRBD1 or TRBD2 (6 bases each). The germline V gene has CDR1 SGHVS and CDR2 FQNEAQ. The CDR3 is made up of 14 amino acids. Trimming took 1 base from V and 5 from J, leaving 12 bases between them. CDR3 DNA sequence: TGTGCCAGCAGCTTAGACGGGGGCGTAAACGAGCAGTACTTC. This translates into CASSLDGGVNEQYF.

The chain is built from TRBV11-3 and TRBJ2-2; 8 bases line up with TRBD1. The CDR3 extends over 19 amino acids. J gave up 1 base and V 5 bases, and 15 bases lay outside the gene matches. Per the germline V gene, CDR1 is SGHNT and CDR2 is YENEEA. The CDR3 here is CASSQAGLGQGWNTGELFF. The DNA for the CDR3 is TGTGCCAGCAGCCAAGCCGGCCTAGGACAGGGATGGAACACCGGGGAGCTGTTTTTT.

The chain combines TRBV27 with TRBJ2-1; 8 bases are shared with TRBD1. The V gene end was trimmed by 3 bases and the J gene end by 7 bases; junction bases not matched to a gene: 8. In germline, CDR1 is MNHEY, CDR2 SMNVEV (reference sequence). This CDR3 is 15 amino acids long. DNA of the CDR3: TGTGCCAGCAGTTTGTCAGGGGGCGGAATTAATGAGCAGTTCTTC. This encodes CASSLSGGGINEQFF.

The V call is TRBV3-1 (or the pseudogene TRBV3-2), the J call TRBJ1-5; D is undetermined. This CDR3 region has 14 residues. V was cut by 4 bases and J by 3 bases, with 10 bases left in between. The germline gives CDR1 LGHDT, CDR2 YNNKEL (reference sequence). The CDR3 sequence is CASSLRVTNQPQHF. The CDR3 DNA reads as TGTGCCAGCAGCCTGCGGGTTACCAATCAGCCCCAGCATTTT.

This rearrangement joins TRBV5-6 to TRBJ2-3, with D possibly being TRBD1 (5 bases). The CDR3 consists of 12 residues. V lost 0 bases, J lost 15 bases, and 14 bases lay in between. CDR1 SGHDT and CDR2 YYEEEE come from the germline V gene. The CDR3, as DNA: TGTGCCAGCAGCTTGGGGCAGGGCCCGGTCTATTTT. It encodes CASSLGQGPVYF.

The rearrangement links TRBV6-6 to TRBJ2-7, with D possibly being TRBD2 (6 bases). Germline V lookup: CDR1 MNHNY, CDR2 SVGAGI (reference sequence). This CDR3 has 12 residues. V lost 6 bases and J lost 3, with 9 bases in between. The CDR3 loop is CASSRGGYEQYF. In nucleotides, the CDR3 is TGTGCCAGCAGCCGGGGAGGCTACGAGCAGTACTTC.

V usage is TRBV7-8 and J usage is TRBJ2-7; the D gene could be TRBD1 or TRBD2 (5 bases each). Germline V gene sequence: CDR1 SGHVS, CDR2 FQNEAQ. This CDR3 region has 14 residues. V lost 5 bases to trimming and J lost 9 bases, with 20 bases between them. In DNA form, the CDR3 reads TGTGCCAGCAGCCTGATGGGGGTGTATTCGGGGCAGTACTTC. Encoded protein: CASSLMGVYSGQYF. The whole variable domain, filled in from reference TRBV7-8 and TRBJ2-7, reads GAGVSQSPRYKVAKRGQDVALRCDPISGHVSLFWYQQALGQGPEFLTYFQNEAQLDKSGLPSDRFFAERPEGSVSTLKIQRTQQEDSAVYLCASSLMGVYSGQYFGPGTRLTVT.

The chain is built from TRBV18 and TRBJ2-2; weak D call: TRBD1 (5 bases). Germline V gene sequence: CDR1 KGHSH, CDR2 LQKENI. V was shortened by 3 bases and J by 0 bases, with 5 bases between the two germline ends. The CDR3 totals 14 residues. In DNA form, the CDR3 reads TGTGCCAGCTCACCGACAGCGAACACCGGGGAGCTGTTTTTT. It translates to CASSPTANTGELFF. Based on the CDR3 plus reference TRBV18 and TRBJ2-2, the full variable domain is NAGVMQNPRHLVRRRGQEARLRCSPMKGHSHVYWYRQLPEEGLKFMVYLQKENIIDESGMPKERFSAEFPKEGPSILRIQQVVRGDSAAYFCASSPTANTGELFFGEGSRLTVL.

This clone came up once. The J gene is TRBJ2-7, the V gene TRBV4-2; D uncertain. Germline loops: CDR1 LGHNA, CDR2 YNFKEQ. The CDR3 runs to 15 residues. V was clipped by 1 base and J by 0 bases, with 10 bases between them. Here the CDR3 reads CASSQGHVSSYEQYF. DNA of the CDR3: TGTGCCAGCAGCCAAGGGCATGTGAGCTCCTACGAGCAGTACTTC.

In this sample, this clone turned up a few times. The rearrangement uses TRBV12-5 and TRBJ2-1; tentatively, D is TRBD2 (6 bases). Per the germline V gene, CDR1 is LGHNT and CDR2 is FRNRAP. V was trimmed by 2 bases and J by 7 bases, leaving 24 bases between them. The CDR3 covers 18 residues. The CDR3 loop is CASGLTHPGTRFGNEQFF. The CDR3 nucleotides are TGTGCTAGTGGTTTGACCCACCCCGGGACTCGCTTTGGGAATGAGCAGTTCTTC. The variable domain in full, with the rest retrieved from reference TRBV12-5 and TRBJ2-1, is DARVTQTPRHKVTEMGQEVTMRCQPILGHNTVFWYRQTMMQGLELLAYFRNRAPLDDSGMPKDRFSAEMPDATLATLKIQPSEPRDSAVYFCASGLTHPGTRFGNEQFFGPGTRLTVL.

V is TRBV7-3 and J is TRBJ1-1; a possible D gene is TRBD1 (5 bases). Trimming left V 2 bases short and J 1 base short, with 8 bases between. The V gene's germline CDR1 is SGHTA and CDR2 FQGTGA. The CDR3 is made up of 14 amino acids. CDR3 nucleotides: TGTGCCAGCAGCTTAGATGGGGGGAACACTGAAGCTTTCTTT. Protein: CASSLDGGNTEAFF.

The J gene is TRBJ1-1, the V gene TRBV7-3, with a tentative D call TRBD1 (5 bases). Germline assignment: CDR1 SGHTA and CDR2 FQGTGA. V was shortened by 5 bases and J by 6 bases, with 16 bases between the two germline ends. The CDR3 has 14 residues. Here the CDR3 reads CASSTQGRVSEAFF. The CDR3 bases are TGTGCCAGCAGCACCCAGGGCCGGGTCTCTGAAGCTTTCTTT.

The V and J genes are TRBV19 and TRBJ2-5; 10 nucleotides line up with TRBD1. The trim removed 3 bases at V and 5 bases at J, leaving 9 bases unmatched. Germline CDR1 and CDR2: LNHDA and SQIVND (reference sequence). The length of the CDR3 is 16 residues. The CDR3 sequence: CASSILGQGQGETQYF. The CDR3 region has the DNA TGTGCCAGTAGTATTCTGGGACAGGGGCAGGGTGAGACCCAGTACTTC.

The chain combines TRBV19 with TRBJ2-3; D gene ambiguous. The V and J ends lost 4 bases and 2 bases respectively, with 16 bases between them. The CDR3 runs to 16 residues. CDR1 LNHDA and CDR2 SQIVND come from the germline V gene (reference sequence). The CDR3 here is CASSTASTSPTDTQYF. DNA of the CDR3: TGTGCCAGTAGTACCGCCAGTACTTCCCCCACAGATACGCAGTATTTT.

The chain combines TRBV3-1 (or the pseudogene TRBV3-2) with TRBJ2-1, with 14 bases that match TRBD2. J gave up 9 bases and V 3 bases, and 7 bases lay outside the gene matches. The CDR3 runs to 16 residues. Germline lookup yields CDR1 LGHDT and CDR2 YNNKEL (reference sequence). The CDR3 bases are TGTGCCAGCAGCCAGACTAGCGGGGGGGCCGGGAGTGAGCAGTTCTTC. Protein product: CASSQTSGGAGSEQFF.

V is TRBV28 and J is TRBJ2-3; D unresolved. Germline CDR1 is MDHEN and CDR2 is SYDVKM. Trimming left V 7 bases short and J 0 bases short, with 14 bases between. CDR3 size: 15 residues. The CDR3 nucleotides read TGTGCCAGCACCGTATGGTCTCCAAGCACAGATACGCAGTATTTT. Protein: CASTVWSPSTDTQYF.

V and J are TRBV15 and TRBJ1-5; no reliable D call. CDR1 LNHNV and CDR2 YYDKDF come from the germline V gene (reference sequence). This CDR3 comprises 15 residues. V shed 1 base and J shed 0 bases, with 7 bases lying between them. The CDR3 region has the DNA TGTGCCACCAGCAGAGCGGAATATAGCAATCAGCCCCAGCATTTT. Protein product: CATSRAEYSNQPQHF.

The chain links TRBV3-1 (or the pseudogene TRBV3-2) to TRBJ2-5; D call uncertain. Trimming took off 0 bases at V and 6 bases at J, with 17 bases between the two ends. Germline-derived CDR1 and CDR2 are LGHDT and YNNKEL (reference sequence). The CDR3 is 16 amino acids. The chain's CDR3 is CASSQDLSSLGKTQYF. The CDR3 bases are TGTGCCAGCAGCCAAGATTTATCCAGCTTGGGAAAGACCCAGTACTTC.

This clone was detected once. The chain couples TRBV6-5 to TRBJ1-5; D is perhaps TRBD1 (6 bases). This CDR3 region has 14 residues. V was shortened by 6 bases and J by 4 bases, with 13 bases between the two germline ends. Germline values: CDR1 MNHEY, CDR2 SVGAGI. The CDR3 bases are TGTGCCAGCAGCTACAGGGTATCGAATCAGCCCCAGCATTTT. This gives the protein CASSYRVSNQPQHF.